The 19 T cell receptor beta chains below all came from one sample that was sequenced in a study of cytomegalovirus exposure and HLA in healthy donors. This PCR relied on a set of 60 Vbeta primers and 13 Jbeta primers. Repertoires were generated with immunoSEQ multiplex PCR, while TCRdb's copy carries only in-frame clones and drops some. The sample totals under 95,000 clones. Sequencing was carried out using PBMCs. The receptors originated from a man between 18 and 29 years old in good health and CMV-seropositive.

CDR3: CASSLADRVNPNEQFF. The CDR3 DNA reads as TGCGCCAGCAGCTTGGCGGACAGGGTAAACCCCAATGAGCAGTTCTTC. This chain connects TRBV5-1 to TRBJ2-1, with 8 bases lining up with TRBD1. The V gene's germline CDR1 is SGHRS and CDR2 YFSETQ. V was pared by 0 bases and J by 6 bases, with 8 bases of the junction left unmatched. The CDR3 is made up of 16 amino acids.

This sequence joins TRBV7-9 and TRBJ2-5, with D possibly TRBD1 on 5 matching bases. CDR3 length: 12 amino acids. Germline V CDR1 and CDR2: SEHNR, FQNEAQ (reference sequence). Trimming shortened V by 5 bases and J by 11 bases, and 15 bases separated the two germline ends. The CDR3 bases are TGTGCCAGCAGCCGTATACCACAGGAGCAGTACTTC. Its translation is CASSRIPQEQYF.

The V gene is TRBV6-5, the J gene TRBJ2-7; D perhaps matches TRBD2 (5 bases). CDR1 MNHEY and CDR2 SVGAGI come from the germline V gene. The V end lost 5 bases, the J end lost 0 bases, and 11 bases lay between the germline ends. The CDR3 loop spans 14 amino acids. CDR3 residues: CASSPLRDSYEQYF. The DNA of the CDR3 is TGTGCCAGCAGTCCGCTGAGGGACTCCTACGAGCAGTACTTC.

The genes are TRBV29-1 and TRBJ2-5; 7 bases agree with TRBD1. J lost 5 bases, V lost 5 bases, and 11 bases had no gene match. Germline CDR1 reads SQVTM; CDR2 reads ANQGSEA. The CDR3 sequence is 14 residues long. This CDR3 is CSVTKQGTVETQYF. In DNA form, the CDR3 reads TGCAGCGTTACAAAACAGGGGACAGTGGAGACCCAGTACTTC.

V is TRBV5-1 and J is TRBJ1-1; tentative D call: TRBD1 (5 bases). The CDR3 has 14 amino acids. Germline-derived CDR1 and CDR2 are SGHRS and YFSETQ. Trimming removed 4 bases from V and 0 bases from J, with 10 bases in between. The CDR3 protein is CASSPDTLNTEAFF. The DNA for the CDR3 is TGCGCCAGCAGCCCGGACACTTTGAACACTGAAGCTTTCTTT.

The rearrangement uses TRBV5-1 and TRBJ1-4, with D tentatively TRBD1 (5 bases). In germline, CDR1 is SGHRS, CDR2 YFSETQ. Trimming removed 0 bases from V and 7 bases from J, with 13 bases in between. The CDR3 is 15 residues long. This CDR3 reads CASSLALDQGEKLFF. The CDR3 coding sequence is TGCGCCAGCAGCTTGGCCCTCGATCAGGGTGAAAAACTGTTTTTT.

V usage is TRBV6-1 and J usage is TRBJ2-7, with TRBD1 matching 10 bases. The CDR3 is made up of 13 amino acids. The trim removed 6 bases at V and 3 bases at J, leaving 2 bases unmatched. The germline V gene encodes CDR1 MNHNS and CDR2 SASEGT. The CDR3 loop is CASRDRGLYEQYF. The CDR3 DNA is TGTGCCAGCAGAGACAGGGGGCTCTACGAGCAGTACTTC.

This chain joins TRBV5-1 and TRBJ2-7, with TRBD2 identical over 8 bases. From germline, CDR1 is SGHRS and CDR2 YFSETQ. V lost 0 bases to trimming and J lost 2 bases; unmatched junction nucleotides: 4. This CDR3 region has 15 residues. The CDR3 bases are TGCGCCAGCAGCTTGGTCGCGGGGGGAACCTACGAGCAGTACTTC. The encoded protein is CASSLVAGGTYEQYF.

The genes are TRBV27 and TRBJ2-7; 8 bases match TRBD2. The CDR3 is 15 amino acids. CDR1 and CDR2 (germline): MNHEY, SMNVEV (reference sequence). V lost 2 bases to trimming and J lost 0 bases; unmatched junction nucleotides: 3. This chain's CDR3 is CASSLTLADSYEQYF. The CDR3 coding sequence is TGTGCCAGCAGTTTAACACTAGCGGACTCCTACGAGCAGTACTTC.

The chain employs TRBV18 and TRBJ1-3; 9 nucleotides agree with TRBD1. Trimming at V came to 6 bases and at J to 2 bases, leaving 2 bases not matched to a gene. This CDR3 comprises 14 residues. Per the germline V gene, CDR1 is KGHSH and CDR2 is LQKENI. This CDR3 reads CASSNRGPGNTIYF. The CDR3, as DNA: TGTGCCAGCTCGAACAGGGGGCCTGGAAACACCATATATTTT.

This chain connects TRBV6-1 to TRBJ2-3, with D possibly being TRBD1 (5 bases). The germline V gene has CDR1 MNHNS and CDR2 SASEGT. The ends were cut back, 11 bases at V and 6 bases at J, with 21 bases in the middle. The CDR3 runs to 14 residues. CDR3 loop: CASGLGQGMDTQYF. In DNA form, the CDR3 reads TGTGCCTCAGGGTTGGGGCAGGGCATGGATACGCAGTATTTT.

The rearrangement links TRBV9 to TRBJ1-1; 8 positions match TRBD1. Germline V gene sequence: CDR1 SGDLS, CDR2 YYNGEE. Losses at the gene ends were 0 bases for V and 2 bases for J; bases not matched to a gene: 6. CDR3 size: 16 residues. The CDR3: CASSVGDRIGNTEAFF. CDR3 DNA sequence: TGTGCCAGCAGCGTAGGGGACAGGATAGGAAACACTGAAGCTTTCTTT. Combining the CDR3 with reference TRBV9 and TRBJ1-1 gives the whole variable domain DSGVTQTPKHLITATGQRVTLRCSPRSGDLSVYWYQQSLDQGLQFLIQYYNGEERAKGNILERFSAQQFPDLHSELNLSSLELGDSALYFCASSVGDRIGNTEAFFGQGTRLTVV.

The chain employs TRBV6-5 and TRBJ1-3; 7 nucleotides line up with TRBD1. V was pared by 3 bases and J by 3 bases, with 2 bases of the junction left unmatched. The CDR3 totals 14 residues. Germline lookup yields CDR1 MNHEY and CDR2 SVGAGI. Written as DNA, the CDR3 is TGTGCCAGCAGTTATTACAGGGGTGGAAACACCATATATTTT. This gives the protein CASSYYRGGNTIYF.

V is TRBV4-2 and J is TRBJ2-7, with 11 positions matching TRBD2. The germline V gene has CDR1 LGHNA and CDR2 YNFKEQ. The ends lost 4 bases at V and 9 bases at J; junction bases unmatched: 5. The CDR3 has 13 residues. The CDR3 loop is CASSPGLAGRQYF. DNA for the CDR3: TGTGCCAGCAGCCCTGGACTAGCGGGTCGGCAGTACTTC.

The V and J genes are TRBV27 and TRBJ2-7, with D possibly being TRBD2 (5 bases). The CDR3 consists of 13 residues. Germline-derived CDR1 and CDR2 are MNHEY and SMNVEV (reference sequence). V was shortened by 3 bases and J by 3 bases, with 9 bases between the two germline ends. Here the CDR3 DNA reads TGTGCCAGCAGTTTCAGGAGCGGCTACGAGCAGTACTTC. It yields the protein CASSFRSGYEQYF.

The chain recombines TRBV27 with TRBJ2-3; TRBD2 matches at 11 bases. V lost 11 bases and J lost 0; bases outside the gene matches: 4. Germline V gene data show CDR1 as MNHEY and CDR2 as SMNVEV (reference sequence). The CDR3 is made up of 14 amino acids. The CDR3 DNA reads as TGTGCCTCCCGGACTAGCGGGAGCACAGATACGCAGTATTTT. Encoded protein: CASRTSGSTDTQYF.

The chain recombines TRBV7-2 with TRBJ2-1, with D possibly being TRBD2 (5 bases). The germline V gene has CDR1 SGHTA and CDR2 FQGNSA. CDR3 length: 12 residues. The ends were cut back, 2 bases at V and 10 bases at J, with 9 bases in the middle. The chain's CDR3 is CASSLTRVEQFF. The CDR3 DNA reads TGTGCCAGCAGCTTAACTAGAGTCGAGCAGTTCTTC.

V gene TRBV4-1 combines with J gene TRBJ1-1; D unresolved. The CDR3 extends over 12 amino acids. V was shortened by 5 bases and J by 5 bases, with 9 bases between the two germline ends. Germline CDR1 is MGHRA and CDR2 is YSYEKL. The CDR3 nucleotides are TGCGCCAGCAGCGGCCAAAAGACTGAAGCTTTCTTT. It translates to CASSGQKTEAFF.

CDR3 sequence reads: CASTRLAGGKGELFF. For the CDR3, the DNA is TGTGCCAGCACCCGACTAGCGGGAGGGAAGGGGGAGCTGTTTTTT. This chain uses TRBV6-5 with TRBJ2-2; 14 bases fit TRBD2. V was clipped by 7 bases and J by 8 bases; unmatched bases: 6. The CDR3 is 15 amino acids. Germline CDR1 reads MNHEY; CDR2 reads SVGAGI.